These 7 T cell receptor beta chains were all obtained from the same sample, sequenced in a study of blood T cell repertoires in COVID-19. Sequencing used immunoSEQ multiplex PCR; TCRdb keeps in-frame clones, though not all of them. Of 95,000 to 100,000 clones in the sample, about 92% were seen once. Sequencing used peripheral blood. Receptors originate from a man aged 50-60 years with active COVID-19.

Only one count was recorded for this clone. The chain employs TRBV6-4 and TRBJ2-1; TRBD2 aligns across 8 bases. The CDR3 totals 15 residues. Per germline, CDR1 MRHNA and CDR2 SNTAGT. V gave up 10 bases and J gave up 7 bases; unmatched junction bases: 15. CDR3 loop: CATSIGTSEWNEQFF. The CDR3 DNA reads TGTGCCACCTCAATCGGGACTAGTGAGTGGAATGAGCAGTTCTTC.

The CDR3, as DNA: TGTGCCAGCAGCCCTGTCTACACCGGGGAGCTGTTTTTT. It specifies CASSPVYTGELFF. The gene calls are TRBV14 and TRBJ2-2; D uncertain. The CDR3 length is 13 residues. Trimming removed 4 bases from V and 3 bases from J, with 6 bases in between. Germline CDR1 SGHDN, CDR2 FVKESK.

As concerns this clone: The junction does not match germline at one end; this may be a read error. The J gene is TRBJ2-1, the V gene TRBV6-6, with 11 bases that match TRBD2. The CDR3 contains 16 residues. CDR1 MNHNY and CDR2 SVGAGI come from the germline V gene (reference sequence). CDR3: CASSHSSGRSYNEQFF. The CDR3, as DNA: TGTGCCAGCAGTCACTCTAGCGGGAGGTCCTACAATGAGCAGTTCTTC.

V gene TRBV5-6 combines with J gene TRBJ2-4; TRBD1 might be the D (6 bases). Germline CDR1 SGHDT, CDR2 YYEEEE. V gave up 4 bases and J gave up 7 bases, with 21 bases separating them. The CDR3 is made up of 16 amino acids. CDR3 region: CASSLRGLSQGNIQYF. The CDR3, as DNA: TGTGCCAGCAGCCTCCGGGGTCTGTCCCAGGGGAACATTCAGTACTTC.

V gene TRBV28 combines with J gene TRBJ2-1; D gene uncertain. Germline V CDR1 and CDR2: MDHEN, SYDVKM. With 1 base removed from V and 13 bases from J, the gap between germline ends came to 11 bases. This CDR3 comprises 12 residues. CDR3 protein: CASSLSPSYQFF. CDR3 nucleotide sequence: TGTGCCAGCAGTTTATCTCCTAGTTATCAGTTCTTC.

The CDR3 reads CASRPLTGGQFF. The CDR3 coding sequence is TGTGCCAGCAGGCCCCTCACGGGGGGGCAGTTCTTC. This sequence joins TRBV12-3 or TRBV12-4 and TRBJ2-1, with 7 bases matching TRBD2. The CDR3 sequence is 12 residues long. V lost 6 bases, J lost 12 bases, and 8 bases stayed unmatched.

The chain combines TRBV19 with TRBJ2-2, with D maybe TRBD2 (6 bases). The CDR3 extends over 14 amino acids. Trimming pared 3 bases from V and 6 bases from J, leaving 11 bases between. Germline V gene data show CDR1 as LNHDA and CDR2 as SQIVND (reference sequence). CDR3 residues: CASSIFGSAGELFF. CDR3 DNA sequence: TGTGCCAGTAGTATTTTCGGGAGTGCCGGGGAGCTGTTTTTT.